The 6 T cell receptor beta chains below come from one sample, sequenced in a study of cytotoxic CD8 clonotypes in ibrutinib-treated CLL. Measured with immunoSEQ multiplex PCR; TCRdb has only the in-frame clones, and not every one. The sample holds 50,000 or so clones, less than 85% seen once. The sequencing here drew on PBMCs, taken after 24 months of ibrutinib treatment. The receptors originated from a human donor with chronic lymphocytic leukemia.

The chain carries TRBV29-1 and TRBJ1-2; 8 positions match TRBD1. There are 14 residues in the CDR3. The V gene end was trimmed by 6 bases and the J gene end by 8 bases; junction bases not matched to a gene: 14. Germline V gene data show CDR1 as SQVTM and CDR2 as ANQGSEA. The CDR3 reads CSVPAAQGARGYTF. The CDR3 DNA sequence: TGCAGCGTCCCTGCGGCTCAGGGGGCTCGGGGCTACACCTTC.

This clone was seen a few times. The chain joins TRBV11-2 to TRBJ2-1; weak D call: TRBD2 (6 bases). Trimming cost V 6 bases and J 0 bases, with 15 bases left between them. CDR3 length: 16 amino acids. From germline, CDR1 is SGHAT and CDR2 FQNNGV. As DNA, the CDR3 is TGTGCCAGCAGGCGAGCGGGTCCGAGCTCCTACAATGAGCAGTTCTTC. It translates to CASRRAGPSSYNEQFF.

The chain uses TRBV18 and TRBJ2-7, with 7 bases fitting TRBD1. Per germline, CDR1 KGHSH and CDR2 LQKENI. V lost 6 bases and J lost 12; bases outside the gene matches: 17. The CDR3 is 14 amino acids. The CDR3 sequence: CASSLGERGGFPYF. Here the CDR3 DNA reads TGTGCCAGCTCCCTCGGGGAGAGAGGGGGCTTTCCGTACTTC.

There are a few counts of this clone. The chain uses TRBV5-8 and TRBJ2-1; D not certain. Germline CDR1 is SGHTS and CDR2 is YDEGEE. Between the trimmed V and J ends, which lost 3 bases and 2 bases, there was a span of 6 bases. The CDR3 has 13 residues. The CDR3 reads CASSSGAYNEQFF. As DNA, the CDR3 is TGTGCCAGCAGCTCTGGGGCCTACAATGAGCAGTTCTTC.

The chain recombines TRBV30 with TRBJ2-5; 8 positions agree with TRBD2. The better agreement between TRBJ2-7 and the DNA end casts doubt on the J call. CDR1 is GTSNPN and CDR2 is SVGIG in the germline V gene (reference sequence). The CDR3 is made up of 16 amino acids. CDR3 region: CAWSPRTSRATYEQYF. CDR3 DNA: TGTGCCTGGAGTCCGCGGACTAGCCGAGCGACCTACGAGCAGTACTTC.

The chain has TRBV9 and TRBJ2-1; D perhaps matches TRBD2 (5 bases). CDR1 is SGDLS and CDR2 is YYNGEE in the germline V gene. V lost 0 bases, J lost 4 bases, and 17 bases lay in between. The length of the CDR3 is 17 residues. CDR3 sequence reads: CASSVDRAGLLYNEQFF. CDR3 DNA sequence: TGTGCCAGCAGCGTAGATCGGGCGGGCCTGCTGTACAATGAGCAGTTCTTC.